This T cell receptor beta chain was captured by sequencing in a study of blood T cell repertoires in COVID-19 (dated by TCRdb to the early 2020s). Broadly, across the study: Samples covering the acute and convalescent phases of COVID-19 were provided by collaborators in the United States, Italy and Spain. The samples were drawn from two sources: the first 160 participants of the ongoing ImmuneRACE study, and some 1,300 subjects contributed by 6 global collaborators. The dataset comprised deeply sampled blood TCRbeta repertoires from subjects exposed to, actively infected with, or recovered from COVID-19. A freely available public database, intended as a resource for researchers studying the immune response to SARS-CoV-2, is where the repertoires were released. The material from the prospective study consisted of cDNA or gDNA derived from T cells, B-cell-depleted T cells, or PBMCs. Nearly every sample came with metadata listing a de-identified subject ID, COVID-19 status, age in years and sex. Where available, HLA class I and class II types were taken from metadata supplied by the sample provider and were not determined by assay-based typing.

A word on this clone: Its antigen target is currently unknown. The record has no base qualities; no much larger clone is one base away.

Enrolling through a virtual design, the prospective study's participants ranged in age from roughly 18 to 89 years and lived across more than 20 United States geographic areas. In the prospective study, cohorts were assigned on the basis of participant-reported clinical history obtained from a screening survey and a study questionnaire. Recovered participants in ImmuneRACE Cohort 3 were defined by two consecutive negative NP/OP PCR tests, clearance by a healthcare professional, or resolution of symptoms. In the prospective study, whole blood, serum and a nasopharyngeal or oropharyngeal swab were collected from each participant by mobile phlebotomists. Additional blood draws and questionnaires over a 2-month period could optionally be provided by prospective study participants. Prospective study blood samples were shipped either frozen or at room temperature before DNA extraction. The full study reports these points: How much clinical and demographic metadata was included differed by source and by participant, and the metadata was provided uncurated.

TCRbeta CDR3 regions were amplified from genomic DNA by means of the immunoSEQ Assay, a bias-controlled multiplex PCR. The study's processing was this. The number of nucleated cells in each sample was estimated by amplification of reference gene primers within the assay. Sequence reads were collapsed and filtered to measure the absolute abundance of every unique TCRbeta CDR3 rearrangement. For each sample, productive Simpson clonality was calculated by taking the square root of Simpson's diversity index across productive rearrangements. Here the immuneACCESS table is served through TCRdb, limited to in-frame sequences with V and J called. Missing clones are a known gap in these copies; in checked studies unresolved V genes cover under half, and the rest lacks a known reason. That table is the source of V, J and clone size, and D and trimming were worked out from the DNA. The sample table records 250,000 to 350,000 clones; about 89% of these occur just once. Clones ranked in the top ten supply about 5.2% of the sample.

The germline V gene provides CDR1 MNHEY and CDR2 SVGEGT. The CDR3 contains 11 residues, cysteine and phenylalanine counted. Here the CDR3 DNA is all that survives: 33 bases in frame from base 1. V sheds 4 bases and J sheds 7 bases, leaving 7 bases between their ends. The sequenced sample consisted of PBMCs or T cells enriched from blood (not recorded which). This clonotype was obtained from a woman aged 30 to 39 who had recovered from COVID-19. The sequence is built from TRBV6-2 or TRBV6-3 and TRBJ2-5; a weak D assignment points to TRBD1 (5 bases agree). The DNA sequence is as follows: TGTGCCAGCAGTTCTAGGGGGACCCAGTACTTC. This gives the protein CASSSRGTQYF.